This TCR beta chain was recorded in a study of blood T cell repertoires in COVID-19. Study overall: Some COVID-19 samples were acute and others convalescent; all came from the United States, Italy and Spain.

In the study's own analysis: Estimation of nucleated cell counts relied on the amplification of reference gene primers. Using immunoSEQ multiplex PCR, the repertoire was profiled, and TCRdb retains in-frame clones only, with some absent. V and J calls and clone size are copied from that table; D and trimming were computed from the DNA. Of 100,000 to 150,000 clones listed, approximately 87% were seen once; the top ten hold approximately 3.3%. Germline values: CDR1 LGHDT, CDR2 YNNKEL (reference sequence). The CDR3 covers 12 residues. V was shortened by 8 bases and J by 4 bases, with 6 bases between the two germline ends.

The chain couples TRBV3-1 (or the pseudogene TRBV3-2) to TRBJ1-6; unclear D gene. The sequence came from a woman aged 60-75 years with acute or convalescent COVID-19. The sequenced material came from peripheral blood. CDR3 sequence reads: CASGQYNSPLHF. The CDR3 nucleotides are TGTGCCAGCGGGCAATATAATTCACCCCTCCACTTT.